The clone carrying this TCR beta chain is a singleton in its sample. The antigen is not known. This CDR3 has 12 amino acids. CDR1 is SNHLY and CDR2 is FYNNEI in the germline V gene. Between the trimmed V and J ends, which lost 3 bases and 4 bases, there was a span of 4 bases. Those who donated were healthy bone marrow donors. These data come from a study of cytomegalovirus exposure and HLA in healthy donors. Findings and caveats of the study: TRBV6-2, TRBV6-3 and some other V segments were excluded as indistinguishable. Per a later analysis, 18,000 or so TCR beta sequences showed association with HLA alleles at 0.05 false discovery rate. In an earlier analysis, in some 600 donors, most V segments appeared productive either ~90% or ~30% of the time.

The PCR made use of 60 Vbeta and 13 Jbeta primers. TCRdb's copy holds only in-frame clones and misses some; the assay was immunoSEQ multiplex PCR. This sample carries 65,000 to 85,000 clones, 75% to 90% of them seen once, and the ten largest clones take 1.5% to 2%. The sample comprised PBMCs. This TCR was sampled from a woman in her 30s in good health and CMV-seronegative. This chain connects TRBV2 to TRBJ2-1; no definite D call. This CDR3 is CASSDSYNEQFF. CDR3 DNA sequence: TGTGCCAGCAGTGATTCGTACAATGAGCAGTTCTTC. The full variable domain, in which reference TRBV2 and TRBJ2-1 provide the parts outside the CDR3, is EPEVTQTPSHQVTQMGQEVILRCVPISNHLYFYWYRQILGQKVEFLVSFYNNEISEKSEIFDDQFSVERPDGSNFTLKIRSTKLEDSAMYFCASSDSYNEQFFGPGTRLTVL.